The 25 T cell receptor beta chains reported below all come from one sample, sequenced in a study of early T cells in non-severe SARS-CoV-2 infection. From the 5' RACE reads, TCRdb called clonotypes with MiXCR, one entry per CDR3 protein. The sample comprises around 81,000 distinct CDR3 sequences, 13% to 15% of which are singletons, and 9.5% to 12% rests with the top ten. Sequenced material: whole blood. These receptors originate from an adult who was a healthcare worker with PCR-confirmed SARS-CoV-2 infection or an uninfected control (not recorded which).

This clonotype was seen a few times. The chain employs TRBV11-2 and TRBJ2-1, with 8 nucleotides matching TRBD2. J was trimmed by 9 bases and V by 5 bases; bases with no gene match: 12. The CDR3 covers 15 residues. Germline CDR1 reads SGHAT; CDR2 reads FQNNGV. CDR3 nucleotide sequence: TGTGCCAGCAGCGGCCGAGTGGGACTAGGAAGTGAGCAGTTCTTC. Its translation: CASSGRVGLGSEQFF.

This clonotype has more than one count but fewer than ten. The chain couples TRBV12-3 or TRBV12-4 to TRBJ2-7, with 10 bases aligning to TRBD1. Trimming removed 5 bases from V and 3 bases from J; junction bases left unmatched: 7. The CDR3 loop spans 15 amino acids. The CDR3 spells CASSPRTGGVYEQYF. In DNA form, the CDR3 reads TGTGCCAGCAGTCCCCGGACAGGGGGAGTCTACGAGCAGTACTTC.

This clonotype occurred a few times. The rearrangement uses TRBV20-1 and TRBJ2-1; D is perhaps TRBD1 (7 bases). Germline CDR1 and CDR2: DFQATT and SNEGSKA (reference sequence). V lost 3 bases and J 0 bases, leaving 21 bases between the germline ends. The length of the CDR3 is 18 residues. The DNA for the CDR3 is TGCAGTGCTAGGGAGGGGGCGCCCCGTTTTAACTCCTACAATGAGCAGTTCTTC. Amino acids: CSAREGAPRFNSYNEQFF.

This clonotype was seen a few times. This chain links TRBV14 with TRBJ1-2, with D hard to call. CDR3 length: 13 amino acids. V lost 4 bases to trimming and J lost 1 base, with 7 bases between them. Germline V gene data show CDR1 as SGHDN and CDR2 as FVKESK. For the CDR3, the DNA is TGTGCCAGCAGCCGCCCGGGTAACTATGGCTACACCTTC. This codes for CASSRPGNYGYTF.

The CDR3 region is CASSVERGPTDTQYF. CDR3 in DNA: TGTGCCAGCAGCGTGGAGCGGGGGCCCACAGATACGCAGTATTTT. The rearrangement joins TRBV9 to TRBJ2-3; 8 bases fit TRBD2. Germline V lookup: CDR1 SGDLS, CDR2 YYNGEE. The ends lost 2 bases at V and 2 bases at J; junction bases unmatched: 4. CDR3 size: 15 residues. Full variable domain (missing parts from reference TRBV9 and TRBJ2-3): DSGVTQTPKHLITATGQRVTLRCSPRSGDLSVYWYQQSLDQGLQFLIQYYNGEERAKGNILERFSAQQFPDLHSELNLSSLELGDSALYFCASSVERGPTDTQYFGPGTRLTVL.

Many counts were recorded for this clonotype. The chain joins TRBV5-1 to TRBJ2-5, with 9 bases identical to TRBD1. The CDR3 covers 14 residues. V shed 4 bases and J 8 bases; nucleotides not matched to a gene: 9. CDR1 SGHRS and CDR2 YFSETQ come from the germline V gene. The CDR3 DNA follows: TGCGCCAGCAGCGCGGGACAGGGTAGTCGAACCCAGTACTTC. This gives the protein CASSAGQGSRTQYF.

This clonotype was seen only a few times. V usage is TRBV5-1 and J usage is TRBJ1-4, with 8 positions matching TRBD1. Trimming cost V 4 bases and J 4 bases; bases outside gene matches: 6. Looked up from germline, CDR1 is SGHRS and CDR2 is YFSETQ. The CDR3 loop spans 15 amino acids. For the CDR3, the DNA is TGCGCCAGCAGCCCAGGACAGGGAGATAATGAAAAACTGTTTTTT. It yields the protein CASSPGQGDNEKLFF.

The rearrangement joins TRBV19 to TRBJ1-1; D is possibly TRBD1 (6 bases). V gave up 4 bases and J gave up 4 bases, with 13 bases separating them. Germline lookup yields CDR1 LNHDA and CDR2 SQIVND (reference sequence). This CDR3 is built from 14 residues. CDR3 in DNA: TGTGCCAGTAGTAGGACAGCCTTGAGCACTGAAGCTTTCTTT. This encodes CASSRTALSTEAFF.

This clonotype was seen more than once but under ten times. CDR3 in amino acids: CASSSARGVSTDTQYF. For the CDR3, the DNA is TGTGCCAGCAGCTCCGCGAGGGGCGTAAGCACAGATACGCAGTATTTT. The chain carries TRBV7-9 and TRBJ2-3, with D perhaps matching TRBD1 or TRBD2 (5 bases each). V lost 4 bases, J lost 0 bases, and 14 bases lay in between. This CDR3 has 16 amino acids. Germline CDR1 reads SEHNR; CDR2 reads FQNEAQ (reference sequence). Full variable domain (remainder filled in from reference TRBV7-9 and TRBJ2-3): DTGVSQNPRHKITKRGQNVTFRCDPISEHNRLYWYRQTLGQGPEFLTYFQNEAQLEKSRLLSDRFSAERPKGSFSTLEIQRTEQGDSAMYLCASSSARGVSTDTQYFGPGTRLTVL.

This clonotype was observed a handful of times. V and J are TRBV6-6 and TRBJ2-5, with TRBD2 matching over 7 bases. The junction had 2 bases not matched to a gene; V was cut back by 2 bases and J by 5 bases. The germline CDR1 and CDR2 sequences are MNHNY and SVGAGI (reference sequence). The CDR3 covers 13 residues. The CDR3, as DNA: TGTGCCAGCAGTTACCAGGGAGGGGAGACCCAGTACTTC. It encodes CASSYQGGETQYF.

The chain uses TRBV28 and TRBJ1-1, with no clear D. Trimming shortened V by 0 bases and J by 1 base, and 0 bases separated the two germline ends. Looked up from germline, CDR1 is MDHEN and CDR2 is SYDVKM. The CDR3 loop spans 12 amino acids. The CDR3 DNA is TGTGCCAGCAGTTTATGGAACACTGAAGCTTTCTTT. Translated, it gives CASSLWNTEAFF.

At least ten counts were recorded for this clonotype. J is TRBJ2-1 and V is TRBV6-6; 7 bases agree with TRBD1. Looked up from germline, CDR1 is MNHNY and CDR2 is SVGAGI (reference sequence). This CDR3 contains 15 residues. V lost 7 bases, J lost 4 bases, and 10 bases stayed unmatched. Written as DNA, the CDR3 is TGTGCCAGCACCAAGCAAGGGGGCTATTACAATGAGCAGTTCTTC. Translated, it gives CASTKQGGYYNEQFF.

This clonotype has at least ten counts. The V call is TRBV20-1, the J call TRBJ2-3; 9 bases match TRBD2. With V trimmed by 3 bases and J by 3 bases, 10 bases remained unmatched. CDR3 size: 16 residues. From germline, CDR1 is DFQATT and CDR2 SNEGSKA (reference sequence). The CDR3 is CSARGEAGGYTDTQYF. In DNA, the CDR3 is TGCAGTGCTAGGGGCGAAGCGGGGGGCTATACAGATACGCAGTATTTT.

V and J are TRBV7-3 and TRBJ1-1; D possibly corresponds to TRBD1 (5 bases). This CDR3 has 15 residues. V dropped 6 bases and J dropped 2 bases, with 16 bases sitting between them. Germline assignment: CDR1 SGHTA and CDR2 FQGTGA. For the CDR3, the DNA is TGTGCCAGCAGTCAGGAAGCGGGACGCAACACTGAAGCTTTCTTT. Translation: CASSQEAGRNTEAFF.

The chain employs TRBV19 and TRBJ2-7; D is uncertain. V lost 6 bases and J 3 bases, leaving 12 bases between the germline ends. Germline V gives CDR1 LNHDA, CDR2 SQIVND (reference sequence). The CDR3 covers 13 residues. The CDR3 DNA follows: TGTGCCAGTAGCCCGGACGGATTCTACGAGCAGTACTTC. Its translation: CASSPDGFYEQYF.

This clonotype turned up a few times. V and J are TRBV5-4 and TRBJ2-1; TRBD2 agrees at 8 bases. The trim removed 0 bases at V and 4 bases at J, leaving 3 bases unmatched. Germline V gene data show CDR1 as SGHNT and CDR2 as YYREEE (reference sequence). The CDR3 consists of 15 residues. CDR3: CASSLGAGGYNEQFF. The CDR3 nucleotides are TGTGCCAGCAGCTTGGGTGCGGGGGGATACAATGAGCAGTTCTTC.

The CDR3 spells CASRGNSGGAYEQYF. In DNA form, the CDR3 reads TGTGCCAGCAGAGGTAACAGCGGGGGGGCCTACGAGCAGTACTTC. The chain couples TRBV2 to TRBJ2-7, with 10 bases matching TRBD2. The V and J ends lost 6 bases and 2 bases, in that order; junction bases with no gene match: 7. The CDR3 covers 15 residues. Per the germline V gene, CDR1 is SNHLY and CDR2 is FYNNEI.

The chain links TRBV5-1 to TRBJ2-1; TRBD2 matches 8 bases. V lost 2 bases to trimming and J lost 2 bases; unmatched junction nucleotides: 3. The CDR3 loop spans 15 amino acids. Germline-derived CDR1 and CDR2 are SGHRS and YFSETQ. CDR3 in amino acids: CASSFTLAAYNEQFF. The DNA of the CDR3 is TGCGCCAGCAGCTTTACACTAGCGGCCTACAATGAGCAGTTCTTC.

This clonotype was seen a handful of times. The chain carries TRBV18 and TRBJ1-1, with D uncertain. Trimming removed 3 bases at V and 1 base at J, with 12 bases between. CDR3 length equals 15 residues. Germline-derived CDR1 and CDR2 are KGHSH and LQKENI. The CDR3 protein is CASSPRRQKNTEAFF. For the CDR3, the DNA is TGTGCCAGCTCACCGAGAAGGCAGAAGAACACTGAAGCTTTCTTT.

This clonotype was seen a handful of times. The chain links TRBV9 to TRBJ2-3; TRBD1 matches 7 bases. After removal of 0 bases from V and 10 bases from J, the junction contained 8 bases not matched to a gene. The CDR3 extends over 14 amino acids. Germline loops: CDR1 SGDLS, CDR2 YYNGEE. The CDR3 DNA sequence: TGTGCCAGCAGCGTAGGAGGGGGCCAGGCCCCGCAGTATTTT. Its protein product is CASSVGGGQAPQYF.

This clonotype has more than one count but fewer than ten. The chain is built from TRBV29-1 and TRBJ2-5; possible D gene TRBD2, 6 bases. Germline CDR1 and CDR2: SQVTM and ANQGSEA. Trimming removed 8 bases from V and 2 bases from J, with 12 bases in between. The length of the CDR3 is 12 residues. CDR3 in amino acids: CSLRDGQETQYF. The CDR3 coding sequence is TGCAGCTTGCGGGACGGACAAGAGACCCAGTACTTC.

This clonotype was observed once. The genes are TRBV6-2 or TRBV6-3 and TRBJ2-2; 10 positions match TRBD2. J was trimmed by 1 base and V by 2 bases; bases with no gene match: 7. Germline CDR1 is MNHEY and CDR2 is SVGEGT. There are 18 residues in the CDR3. This CDR3 reads CASSYAGLAVLNTGELFF. CDR3 in DNA: TGTGCCAGCAGTTACGCCGGACTAGCGGTACTGAACACCGGGGAGCTGTTTTTT.

The chain uses TRBV6-6 and TRBJ1-1; no clear D gene. Per the germline V gene, CDR1 is MNHNY and CDR2 is SVGAGI (reference sequence). This CDR3 contains 14 residues. Deletions cut 0 bases from V and 2 bases from J, with 7 bases between. The CDR3 loop reads CASSYSIRNTEAFF. The CDR3 DNA follows: TGTGCCAGCAGTTACTCGATCCGTAACACTGAAGCTTTCTTT.

The gene calls are TRBV3-1 and TRBJ2-7, with 7 bases fitting TRBD2. The CDR3 consists of 12 residues. In germline, CDR1 is LGHDT, CDR2 YNNKEL (reference sequence). J lost 7 bases, V lost 5 bases, and 5 bases had no gene match. CDR3 bases: TGTGCCAGCAGCATCCGGGGAGGGGAGCAGTACTTC. Its protein is CASSIRGGEQYF.

The chain links TRBV6-5 to TRBJ1-2; D unresolved. The V gene lost 0 bases and the J gene lost 7 bases, with 6 bases spanning the gap. Germline CDR1 and CDR2: MNHEY and SVGAGI. The CDR3 spans 12 residues. Here the CDR3 reads CASSYSGFGYTF. CDR3 DNA: TGTGCCAGCAGTTACTCGGGGTTTGGCTACACCTTC.